This T cell receptor beta chain was observed in a study of shared T cell receptors in the human thymus. This CDR3 contains 15 residues. Germline V gene data show CDR1 as MNHEY and CDR2 as SMNVEV (reference sequence). V lost 6 bases and J lost 7; bases outside the gene matches: 10. Some clones are missing from TCRdb's copy, which holds only in-frame ones; the method was immunoSEQ multiplex PCR. The data show about 380,000 clones, 85% to 95% seen once. The sequenced sample consisted of thymocytes. This chain joins TRBV27 and TRBJ2-1; 9 bases line up with TRBD2. The receptor was derived from a human donor. The CDR3 is CASRILSGRTNEQFF. The CDR3 DNA reads TGTGCCAGCAGGATCCTTAGCGGGAGAACTAATGAGCAGTTCTTC.